Included here is one T cell receptor (beta chain) sequence, with context. This entry is derived from a study of T cells in Graves' hyperthyroidism and ophthalmopathy. The TCR beta CDR3 regions underwent amplification using RNA transcripts as the source. TCR CDR3 regions were first amplified by RT-PCR with HTBI primers. TCRdb re-called the multiplex PCR reads through MiXCR, storing one row per CDR3 protein. The sample consists of under 400,000 distinct CDR3 sequences, 16% of them appearing once. In germline, CDR1 is SGHRS, CDR2 YFSETQ. J was trimmed by 2 bases and V by 6 bases; bases with no gene match: 14. CDR3 length: 18 amino acids. Over 18 months, lack of ophthalmopathy progression marked Graves' hyperthyroidism as stable. In making diagnoses, clinical symptoms, serum thyroxine and TRAb, thyroid ultrasound and orbital computed tomography were all used.

The chain uses TRBV5-1 and TRBJ2-3; 11 bases agree with TRBD2. Sequencing input: blood. The receptor was derived from a man aged 25-40 years with Graves' hyperthyroidism. This chain's CDR3 is CASIPASSGRTPTDTQYF. CDR3 DNA sequence: TGCGCCAGCATCCCGGCGTCTAGCGGGAGGACCCCCACAGATACGCAGTATTTT. Filled out from reference TRBV5-1 and TRBJ2-3, the complete variable domain reads KAGVTQTPRYLIKTRGQQVTLSCSPISGHRSVSWYQQTPGQGLQFLFEYFSETQRNKGNFPGRFSGRQFSNSRSEMNVSTLELGDSALYLCASIPASSGRTPTDTQYFGPGTRLTVL.